This T cell receptor beta chain was documented in a study of T cell responses to AZD1222 COVID-19 vaccine. Study-wide results and limits: At study baseline, merely more than 5 AZD1222 recipients were seropositive. Spike-specific TCR breadth and depth both grew after two AZD1222 doses.

The CDR3 is 14 amino acids. CDR1 and CDR2 (germline): KGHDR, SFDVKD. The V and J ends lost 4 bases and 3 bases respectively, with 12 bases between them. To note about this clone: Its cognate antigen is unknown.

TCRdb's table, derived via immunoSEQ multiplex PCR, lists solely in-frame clones and lacks some. Of 95,000 to 150,000 clones in the sample, approximately 90% are singletons; the top ten hold 2% to 3%. This chain joins TRBV24-1 and TRBJ2-7, with D possibly matching TRBD2 (5 bases). This TCR was recovered from an adult who received the AZD1222 COVID-19 vaccine. The starting material was peripheral blood, obtained 28 days after the second AZD1222 dose. CDR3 in amino acids: CATSDPGRGYEQYF. CDR3 nucleotides: TGTGCCACCAGTGACCCGGGAAGAGGCTACGAGCAGTACTTC.